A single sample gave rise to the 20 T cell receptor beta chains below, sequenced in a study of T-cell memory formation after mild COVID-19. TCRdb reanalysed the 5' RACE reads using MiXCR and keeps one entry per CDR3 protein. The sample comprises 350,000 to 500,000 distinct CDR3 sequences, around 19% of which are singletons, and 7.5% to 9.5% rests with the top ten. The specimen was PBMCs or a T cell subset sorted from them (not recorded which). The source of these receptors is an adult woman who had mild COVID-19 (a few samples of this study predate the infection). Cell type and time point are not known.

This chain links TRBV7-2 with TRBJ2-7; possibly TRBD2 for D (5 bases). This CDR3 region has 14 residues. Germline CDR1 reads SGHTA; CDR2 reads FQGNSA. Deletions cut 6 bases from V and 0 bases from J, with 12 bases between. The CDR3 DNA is TGTGCCAGCAGTCTAGCCCCGAACTCCTACGAGCAGTACTTC. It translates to CASSLAPNSYEQYF.

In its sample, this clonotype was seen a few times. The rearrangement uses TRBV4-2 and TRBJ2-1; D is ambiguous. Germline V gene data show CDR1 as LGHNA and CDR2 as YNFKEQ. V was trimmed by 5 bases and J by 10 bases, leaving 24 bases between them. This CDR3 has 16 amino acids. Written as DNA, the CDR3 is TGTGCCAGCAGCTCCACCTCTAGTTATAAAAACGTCGAGCAGTTCTTC. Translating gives CASSSTSSYKNVEQFF.

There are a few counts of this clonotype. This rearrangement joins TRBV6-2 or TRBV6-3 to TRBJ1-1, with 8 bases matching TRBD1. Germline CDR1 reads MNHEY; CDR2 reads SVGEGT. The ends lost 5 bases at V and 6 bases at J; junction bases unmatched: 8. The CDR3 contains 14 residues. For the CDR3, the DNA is TGTGCCAGCAGTCCACGACAGGGGCGGTCTGAAGCTTTCTTT. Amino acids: CASSPRQGRSEAFF.

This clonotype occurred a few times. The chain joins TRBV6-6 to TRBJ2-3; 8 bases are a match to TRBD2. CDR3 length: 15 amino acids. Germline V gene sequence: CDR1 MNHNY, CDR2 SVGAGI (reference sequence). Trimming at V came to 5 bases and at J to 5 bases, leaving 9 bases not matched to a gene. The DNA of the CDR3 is TGTGCCAGCAGTCCCCCGGGGCGGGAGGTAGATACGCAGTATTTT. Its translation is CASSPPGREVDTQYF.

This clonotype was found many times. CDR3 DNA sequence: TGTGCTAGCCCGAACACCGGGGAGCTGTTTTTT. Protein sequence: CASPNTGELFF. The rearrangement links TRBV7-7 to TRBJ2-2; D unclear. The germline gives CDR1 SSHAT, CDR2 FNYEAQ (reference sequence). This CDR3 has 11 residues.

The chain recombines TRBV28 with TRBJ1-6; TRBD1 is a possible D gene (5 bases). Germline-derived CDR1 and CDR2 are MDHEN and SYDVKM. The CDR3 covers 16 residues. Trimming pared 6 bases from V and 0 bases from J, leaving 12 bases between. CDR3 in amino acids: CASSPSTDSYNSPLHF. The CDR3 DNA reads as TGTGCCAGCAGCCCTTCGACAGACTCCTATAATTCACCCCTCCACTTT.

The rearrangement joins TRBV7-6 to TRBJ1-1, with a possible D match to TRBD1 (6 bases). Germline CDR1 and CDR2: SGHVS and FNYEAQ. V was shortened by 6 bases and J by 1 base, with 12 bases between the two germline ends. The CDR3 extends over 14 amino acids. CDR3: CASRTGHSNTEAFF. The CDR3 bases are TGTGCCAGCAGAACGGGACACTCGAACACTGAAGCTTTCTTT.

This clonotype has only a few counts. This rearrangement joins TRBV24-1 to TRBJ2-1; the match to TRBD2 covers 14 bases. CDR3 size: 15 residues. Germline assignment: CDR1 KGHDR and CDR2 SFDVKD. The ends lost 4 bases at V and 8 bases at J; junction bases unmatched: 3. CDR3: CATSETSGRAHEQFF. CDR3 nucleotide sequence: TGTGCCACCAGTGAGACTAGCGGGAGGGCCCATGAGCAGTTCTTC.

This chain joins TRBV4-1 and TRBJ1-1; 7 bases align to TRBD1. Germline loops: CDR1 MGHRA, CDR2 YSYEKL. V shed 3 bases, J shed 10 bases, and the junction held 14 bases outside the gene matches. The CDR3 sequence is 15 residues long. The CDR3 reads CASSHSGTDVQGAFF. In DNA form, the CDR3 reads TGCGCCAGCAGCCATAGCGGGACAGACGTGCAGGGAGCTTTCTTT.

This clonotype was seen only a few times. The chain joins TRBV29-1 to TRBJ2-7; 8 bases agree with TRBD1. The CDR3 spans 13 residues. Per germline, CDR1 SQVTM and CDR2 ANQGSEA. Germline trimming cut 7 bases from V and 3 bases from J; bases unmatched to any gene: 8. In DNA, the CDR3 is TGCAGCGCCCTCTCAGGGGGCGACTACGAGCAGTACTTC. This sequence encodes CSALSGGDYEQYF.

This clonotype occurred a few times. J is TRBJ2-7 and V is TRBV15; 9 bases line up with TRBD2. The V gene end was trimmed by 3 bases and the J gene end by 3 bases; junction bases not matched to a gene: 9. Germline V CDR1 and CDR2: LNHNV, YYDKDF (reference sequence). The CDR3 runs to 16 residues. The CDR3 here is CATSSGLAWGNYEQYF. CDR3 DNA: TGTGCCACCAGCAGCGGACTAGCGTGGGGGAACTACGAGCAGTACTTC. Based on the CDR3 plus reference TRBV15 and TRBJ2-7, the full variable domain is DAMVIQNPRYQVTQFGKPVTLSCSQTLNHNVMYWYQQKSSQAPKLLFHYYDKDFNNEADTPDNFQSRRPNTSFCFLDIRSPGLGDTAMYLCATSSGLAWGNYEQYFGPGTRLTVT.

CDR3 sequence: CASSYGTGGTEAFF. CDR3 DNA sequence: TGTGCCAGCAGTTACGGTACAGGGGGTACTGAAGCTTTCTTT. This chain connects TRBV6-5 to TRBJ1-1; TRBD1 matches at 8 bases. The trim removed 2 bases at V and 5 bases at J, leaving 4 bases unmatched. Germline V gene data show CDR1 as MNHEY and CDR2 as SVGAGI. The length of the CDR3 is 14 residues.

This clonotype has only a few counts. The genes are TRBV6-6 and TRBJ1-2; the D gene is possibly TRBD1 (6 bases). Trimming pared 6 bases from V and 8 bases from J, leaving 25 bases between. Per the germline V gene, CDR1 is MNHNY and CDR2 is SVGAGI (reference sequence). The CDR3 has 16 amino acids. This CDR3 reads CASSPGQFLLKGGYTF. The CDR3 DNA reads TGTGCCAGCAGCCCGGGACAATTTCTTCTCAAGGGGGGCTACACCTTC.

The DNA for the CDR3 is TGCGCCAGCAGCCAAGATTATCGGTTTAATGAAAAACTGTTTTTT. Its protein is CASSQDYRFNEKLFF. The chain has TRBV4-3 and TRBJ1-4; D call uncertain. The CDR3 consists of 15 residues. The germline gives CDR1 LGHNA, CDR2 YSLEER. V lost 0 bases, J lost 4 bases, and 9 bases lay in between.

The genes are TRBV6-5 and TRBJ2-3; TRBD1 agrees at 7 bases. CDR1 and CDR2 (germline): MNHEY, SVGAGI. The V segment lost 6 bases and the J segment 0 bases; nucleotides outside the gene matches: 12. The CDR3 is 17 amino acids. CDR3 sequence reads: CASSPLGQSSSTDTQYF. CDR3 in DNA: TGTGCCAGCAGCCCACTGGGACAGAGTTCTAGCACAGATACGCAGTATTTT.

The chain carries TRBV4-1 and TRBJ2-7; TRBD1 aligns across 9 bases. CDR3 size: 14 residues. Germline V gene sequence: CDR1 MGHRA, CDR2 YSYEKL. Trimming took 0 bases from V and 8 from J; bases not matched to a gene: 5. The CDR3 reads CASSQDPTGGKQYF. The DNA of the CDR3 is TGCGCCAGCAGCCAAGATCCCACAGGGGGCAAGCAGTACTTC.

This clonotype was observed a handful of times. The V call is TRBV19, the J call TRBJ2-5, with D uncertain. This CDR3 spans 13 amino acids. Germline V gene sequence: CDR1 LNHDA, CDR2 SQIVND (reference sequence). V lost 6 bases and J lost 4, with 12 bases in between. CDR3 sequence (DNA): TGTGCCAGTAGACAGCCCCCGACAGAGACCCAGTACTTC. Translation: CASRQPPTETQYF.

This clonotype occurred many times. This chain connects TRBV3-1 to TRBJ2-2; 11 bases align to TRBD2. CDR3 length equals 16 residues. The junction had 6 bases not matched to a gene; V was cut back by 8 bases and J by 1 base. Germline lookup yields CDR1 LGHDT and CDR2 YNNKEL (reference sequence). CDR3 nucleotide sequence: TGTGCCAGCTGTCGACTAGCGGGGCTGAACACCGGGGAGCTGTTTTTT. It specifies CASCRLAGLNTGELFF.

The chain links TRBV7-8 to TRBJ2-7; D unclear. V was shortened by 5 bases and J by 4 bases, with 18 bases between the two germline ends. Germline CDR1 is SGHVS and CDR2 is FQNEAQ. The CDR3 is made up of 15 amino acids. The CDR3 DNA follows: TGTGCCAGCAGCCATGGGAACCCTCATGTGTACGAGCAGTACTTC. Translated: CASSHGNPHVYEQYF. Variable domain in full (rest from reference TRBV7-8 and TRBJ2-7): GAGVSQSPRYKVAKRGQDVALRCDPISGHVSLFWYQQALGQGPEFLTYFQNEAQLDKSGLPSDRFFAERPEGSVSTLKIQRTQQEDSAVYLCASSHGNPHVYEQYFGPGTRLTVT.

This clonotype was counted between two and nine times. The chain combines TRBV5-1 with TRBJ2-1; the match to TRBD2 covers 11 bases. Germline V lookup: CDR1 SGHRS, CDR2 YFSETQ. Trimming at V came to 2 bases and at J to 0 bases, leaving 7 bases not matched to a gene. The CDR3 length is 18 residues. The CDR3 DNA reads TGCGCCAGCAGCTTTCGACTAGCGGGAACTCGCTCCTACAATGAGCAGTTCTTC. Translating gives CASSFRLAGTRSYNEQFF. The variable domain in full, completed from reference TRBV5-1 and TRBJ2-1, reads KAGVTQTPRYLIKTRGQQVTLSCSPISGHRSVSWYQQTPGQGLQFLFEYFSETQRNKGNFPGRFSGRQFSNSRSEMNVSTLELGDSALYLCASSFRLAGTRSYNEQFFGPGTRLTVL.